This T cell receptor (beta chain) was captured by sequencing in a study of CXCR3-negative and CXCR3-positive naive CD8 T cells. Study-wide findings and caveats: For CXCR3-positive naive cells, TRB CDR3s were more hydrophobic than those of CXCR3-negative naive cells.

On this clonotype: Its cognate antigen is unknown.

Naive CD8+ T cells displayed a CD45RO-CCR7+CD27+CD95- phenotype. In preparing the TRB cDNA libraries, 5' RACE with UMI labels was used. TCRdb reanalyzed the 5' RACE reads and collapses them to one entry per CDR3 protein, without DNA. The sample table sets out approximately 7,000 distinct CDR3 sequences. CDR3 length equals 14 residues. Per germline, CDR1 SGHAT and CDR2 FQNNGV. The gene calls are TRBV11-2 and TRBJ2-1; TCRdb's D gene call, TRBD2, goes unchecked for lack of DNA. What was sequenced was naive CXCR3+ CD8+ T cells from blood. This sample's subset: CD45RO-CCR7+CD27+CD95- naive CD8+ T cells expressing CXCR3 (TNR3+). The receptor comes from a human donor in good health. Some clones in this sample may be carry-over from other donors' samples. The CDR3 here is CASSPTSGSPTQFF.